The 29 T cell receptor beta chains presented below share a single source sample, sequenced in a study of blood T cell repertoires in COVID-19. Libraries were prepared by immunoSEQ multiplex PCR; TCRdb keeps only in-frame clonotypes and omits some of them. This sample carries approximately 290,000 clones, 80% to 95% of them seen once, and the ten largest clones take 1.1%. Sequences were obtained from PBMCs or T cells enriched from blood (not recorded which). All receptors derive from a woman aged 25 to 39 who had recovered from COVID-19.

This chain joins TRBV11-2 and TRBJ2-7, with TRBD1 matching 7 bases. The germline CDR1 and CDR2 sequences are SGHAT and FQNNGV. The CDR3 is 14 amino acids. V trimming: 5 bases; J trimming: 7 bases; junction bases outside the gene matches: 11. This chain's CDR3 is CASSPRDRALEQYF. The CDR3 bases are TGTGCCAGCAGCCCCCGGGACAGAGCCTTGGAGCAGTACTTC.

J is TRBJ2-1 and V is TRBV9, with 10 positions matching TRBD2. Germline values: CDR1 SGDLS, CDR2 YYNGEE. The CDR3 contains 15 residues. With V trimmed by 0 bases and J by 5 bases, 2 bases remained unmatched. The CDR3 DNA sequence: TGTGCCAGCAGCGTAGAACTAGCGGGGCACAATGAGCAGTTCTTC. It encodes CASSVELAGHNEQFF.

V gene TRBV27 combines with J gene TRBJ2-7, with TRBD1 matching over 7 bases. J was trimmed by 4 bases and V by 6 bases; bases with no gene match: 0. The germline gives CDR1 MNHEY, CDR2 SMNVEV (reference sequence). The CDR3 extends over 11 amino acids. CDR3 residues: CASSRGYEQYF. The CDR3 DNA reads TGTGCCAGCAGCAGGGGGTACGAGCAGTACTTC.

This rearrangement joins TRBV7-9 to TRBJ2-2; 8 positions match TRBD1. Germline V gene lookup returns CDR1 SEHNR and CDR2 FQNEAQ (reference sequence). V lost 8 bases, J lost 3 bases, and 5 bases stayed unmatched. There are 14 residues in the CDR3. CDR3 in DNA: TGTGCCAGCCTCAGGGGGCGGGACACCGGGGAGCTGTTTTTT. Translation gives CASLRGRDTGELFF.

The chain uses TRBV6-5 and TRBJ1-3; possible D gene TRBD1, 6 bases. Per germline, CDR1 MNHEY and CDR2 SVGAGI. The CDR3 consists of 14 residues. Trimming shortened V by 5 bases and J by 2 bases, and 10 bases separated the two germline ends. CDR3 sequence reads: CASSHQGPGNTIYF. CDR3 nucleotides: TGTGCCAGCAGTCACCAGGGGCCTGGAAACACCATATATTTT.

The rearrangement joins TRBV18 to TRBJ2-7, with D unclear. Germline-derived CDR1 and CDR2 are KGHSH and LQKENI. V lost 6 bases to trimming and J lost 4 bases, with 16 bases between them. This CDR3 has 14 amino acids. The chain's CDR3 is CASSVGEKGYEQYF. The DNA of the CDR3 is TGTGCCAGCTCCGTCGGAGAAAAAGGATACGAGCAGTACTTC.

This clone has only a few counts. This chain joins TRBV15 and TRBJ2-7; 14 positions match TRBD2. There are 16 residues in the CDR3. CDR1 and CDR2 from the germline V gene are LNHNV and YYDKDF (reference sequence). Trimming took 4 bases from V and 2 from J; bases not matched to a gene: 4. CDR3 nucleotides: TGTGCCACCAGCACGGGACTAGCGGGAGCCCCCTACGAGCAGTACTTC. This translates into CATSTGLAGAPYEQYF. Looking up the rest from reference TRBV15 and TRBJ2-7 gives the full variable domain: DAMVIQNPRYQVTQFGKPVTLSCSQTLNHNVMYWYQQKSSQAPKLLFHYYDKDFNNEADTPDNFQSRRPNTSFCFLDIRSPGLGDTAMYLCATSTGLAGAPYEQYFGPGTRLTVT.

Here the CDR3 DNA reads TGTGCCAGTAGTCCAGGGGCATACCAAGAGACCCAGTACTTC. This encodes CASSPGAYQETQYF. The chain employs TRBV19 and TRBJ2-5, with a possible D match to TRBD1 (6 bases). V lost 5 bases to trimming and J lost 0 bases, with 10 bases between them. This CDR3 contains 14 residues. Germline loops: CDR1 LNHDA, CDR2 SQIVND (reference sequence).

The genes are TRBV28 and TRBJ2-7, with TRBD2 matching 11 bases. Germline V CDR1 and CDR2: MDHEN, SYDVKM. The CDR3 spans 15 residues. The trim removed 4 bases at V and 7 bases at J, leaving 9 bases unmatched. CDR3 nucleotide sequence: TGTGCCAGCAGTTCTAGCGGGAGGCTGGGTTGGGAGCAGTACTTC. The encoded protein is CASSSSGRLGWEQYF. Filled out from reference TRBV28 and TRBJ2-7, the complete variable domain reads DVKVTQSSRYLVKRTGEKVFLECVQDMDHENMFWYRQDPGLGLRLIYFSYDVKMKEKGDIPEGYSVSREKKERFSLILESASTNQTSMYLCASSSSGRLGWEQYFGPGTRLTVT.

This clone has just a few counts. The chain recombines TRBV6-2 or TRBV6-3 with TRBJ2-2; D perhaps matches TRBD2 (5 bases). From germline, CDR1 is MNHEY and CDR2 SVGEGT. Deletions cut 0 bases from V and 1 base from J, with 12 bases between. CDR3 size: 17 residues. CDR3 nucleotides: TGTGCCAGCAGTTACTCGGGTCTAGCAGTGAACACCGGGGAGCTGTTTTTT. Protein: CASSYSGLAVNTGELFF.

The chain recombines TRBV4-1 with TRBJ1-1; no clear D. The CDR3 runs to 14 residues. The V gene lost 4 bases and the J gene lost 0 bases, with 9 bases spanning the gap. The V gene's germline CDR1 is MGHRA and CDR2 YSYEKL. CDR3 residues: CASSPRRVNTEAFF. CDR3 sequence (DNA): TGCGCCAGCAGCCCCCGGCGGGTGAACACTGAAGCTTTCTTT.

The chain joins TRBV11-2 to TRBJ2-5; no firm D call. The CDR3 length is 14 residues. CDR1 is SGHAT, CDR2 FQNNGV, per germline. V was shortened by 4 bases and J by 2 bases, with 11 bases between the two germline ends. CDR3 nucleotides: TGTGCCAGCAGCTCATTTGGCAAGCAAGAGACCCAGTACTTC. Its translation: CASSSFGKQETQYF.

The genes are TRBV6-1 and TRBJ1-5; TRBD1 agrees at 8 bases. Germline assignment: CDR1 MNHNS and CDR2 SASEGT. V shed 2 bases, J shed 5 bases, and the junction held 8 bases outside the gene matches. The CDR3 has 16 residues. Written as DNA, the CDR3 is TGTGCCAGCAGTGAATTGGGGGACAGGCTTTATCAGCCCCAGCATTTT. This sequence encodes CASSELGDRLYQPQHF.

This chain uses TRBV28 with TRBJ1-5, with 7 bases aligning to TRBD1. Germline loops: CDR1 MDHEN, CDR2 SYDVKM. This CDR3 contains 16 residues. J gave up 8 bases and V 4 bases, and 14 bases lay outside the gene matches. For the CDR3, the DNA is TGTGCCAGCAGTTCCCACGAGGTAGGGGGCTCGGAGCCCCAGCATTTT. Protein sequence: CASSSHEVGGSEPQHF.

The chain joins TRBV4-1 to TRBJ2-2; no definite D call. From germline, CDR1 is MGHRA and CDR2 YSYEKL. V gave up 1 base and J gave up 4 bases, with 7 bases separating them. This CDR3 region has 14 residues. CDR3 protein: CASSQAMRTGELFF. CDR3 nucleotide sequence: TGCGCCAGCAGCCAAGCCATGCGCACCGGGGAGCTGTTTTTT.

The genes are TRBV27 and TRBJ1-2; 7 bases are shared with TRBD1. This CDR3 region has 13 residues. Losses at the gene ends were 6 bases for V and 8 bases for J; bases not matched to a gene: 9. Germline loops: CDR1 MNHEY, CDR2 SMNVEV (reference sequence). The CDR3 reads CASSSDRVEGYTF. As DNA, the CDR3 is TGTGCCAGCAGCTCAGACAGGGTGGAGGGCTACACCTTC.

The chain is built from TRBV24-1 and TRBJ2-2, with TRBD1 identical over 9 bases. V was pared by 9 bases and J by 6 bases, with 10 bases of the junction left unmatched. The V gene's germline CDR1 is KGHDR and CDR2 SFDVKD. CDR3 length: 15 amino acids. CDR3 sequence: CATGDRVVPPGELFF. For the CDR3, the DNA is TGTGCCACCGGGGACAGGGTCGTTCCCCCCGGGGAGCTGTTTTTT.

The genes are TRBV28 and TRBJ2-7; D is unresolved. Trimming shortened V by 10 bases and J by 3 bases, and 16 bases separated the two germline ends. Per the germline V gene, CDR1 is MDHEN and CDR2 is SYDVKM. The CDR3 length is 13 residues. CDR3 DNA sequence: TGTGCCACCCACGGCCTCTCGGGCTACGAGCAGTACTTC. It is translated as CATHGLSGYEQYF.

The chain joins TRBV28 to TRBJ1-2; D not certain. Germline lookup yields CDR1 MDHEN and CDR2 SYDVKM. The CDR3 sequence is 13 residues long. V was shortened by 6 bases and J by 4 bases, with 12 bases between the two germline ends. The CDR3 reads CASSHDSSYGYTF. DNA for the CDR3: TGTGCCAGCAGCCACGACTCCAGCTATGGCTACACCTTC.

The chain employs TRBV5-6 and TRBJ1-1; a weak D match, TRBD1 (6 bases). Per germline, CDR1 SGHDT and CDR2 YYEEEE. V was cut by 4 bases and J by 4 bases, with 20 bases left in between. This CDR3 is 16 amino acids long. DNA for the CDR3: TGTGCCAGCAGCCCTCCCACTGGACAGATCTCCACTGAAGCTTTCTTT. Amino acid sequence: CASSPPTGQISTEAFF. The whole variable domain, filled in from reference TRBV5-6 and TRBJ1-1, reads DAGVTQSPTHLIKTRGQQVTLRCSPKSGHDTVSWYQQALGQGPQFIFQYYEEEERQRGNFPDRFSGHQFPNYSSELNVNALLLGDSALYLCASSPPTGQISTEAFFGQGTRLTVV.

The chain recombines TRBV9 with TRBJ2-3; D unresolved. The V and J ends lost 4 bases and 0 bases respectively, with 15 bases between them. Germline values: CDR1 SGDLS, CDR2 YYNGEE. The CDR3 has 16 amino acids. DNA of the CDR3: TGTGCCAGCAGCCCCCCCAATCCCACTAGCACAGATACGCAGTATTTT. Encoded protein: CASSPPNPTSTDTQYF.

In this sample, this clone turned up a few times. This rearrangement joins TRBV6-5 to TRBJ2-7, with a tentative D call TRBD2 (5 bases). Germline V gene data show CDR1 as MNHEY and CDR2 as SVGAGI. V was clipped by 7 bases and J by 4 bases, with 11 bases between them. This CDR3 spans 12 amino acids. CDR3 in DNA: TGTGCCAGCACCAGAGGGAGTTACGAGCAGTACTTC. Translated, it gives CASTRGSYEQYF.

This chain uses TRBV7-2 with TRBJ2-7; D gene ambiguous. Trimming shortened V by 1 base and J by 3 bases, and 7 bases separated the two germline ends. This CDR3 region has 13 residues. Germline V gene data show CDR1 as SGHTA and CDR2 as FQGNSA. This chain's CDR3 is CASSLGALYEQYF. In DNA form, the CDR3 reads TGTGCCAGCAGCTTAGGGGCGCTCTACGAGCAGTACTTC.

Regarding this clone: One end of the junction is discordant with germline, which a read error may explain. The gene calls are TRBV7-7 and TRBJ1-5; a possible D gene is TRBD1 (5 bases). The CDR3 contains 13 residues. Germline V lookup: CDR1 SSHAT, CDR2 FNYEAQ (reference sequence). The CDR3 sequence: CASSMDINQPQHF. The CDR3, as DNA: TGTGCTAGCAGCATGGACATCAATCAGCCCCAGCATTTT.

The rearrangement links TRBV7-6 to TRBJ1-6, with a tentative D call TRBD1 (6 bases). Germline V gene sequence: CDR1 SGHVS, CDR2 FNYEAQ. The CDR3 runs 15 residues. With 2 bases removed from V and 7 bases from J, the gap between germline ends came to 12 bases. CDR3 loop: CASSLNLDSNSPLHF. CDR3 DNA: TGTGCCAGCAGCTTAAACTTGGACAGCAATTCACCCCTCCACTTT.

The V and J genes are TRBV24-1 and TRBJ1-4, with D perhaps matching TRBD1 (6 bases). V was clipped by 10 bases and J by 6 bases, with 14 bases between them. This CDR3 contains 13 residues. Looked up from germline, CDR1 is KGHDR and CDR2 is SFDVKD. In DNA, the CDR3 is TGTGCCACTCAAGGGGGGGCTGATGAAAAACTGTTTTTT. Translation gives CATQGGADEKLFF.

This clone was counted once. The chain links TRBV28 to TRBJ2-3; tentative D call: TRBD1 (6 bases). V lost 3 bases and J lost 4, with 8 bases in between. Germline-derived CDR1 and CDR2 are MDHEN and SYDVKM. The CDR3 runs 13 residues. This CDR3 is CASSFRGPDTQYF. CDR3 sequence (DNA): TGTGCCAGCAGTTTCAGGGGTCCAGATACGCAGTATTTT.

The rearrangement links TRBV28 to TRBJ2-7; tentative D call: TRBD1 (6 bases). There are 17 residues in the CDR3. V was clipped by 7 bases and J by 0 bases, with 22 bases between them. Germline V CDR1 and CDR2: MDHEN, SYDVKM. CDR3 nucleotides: TGTGCCAGCACCCCCCCTTCTCCGGACAGACACTCCTACGAGCAGTACTTC. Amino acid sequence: CASTPPSPDRHSYEQYF.

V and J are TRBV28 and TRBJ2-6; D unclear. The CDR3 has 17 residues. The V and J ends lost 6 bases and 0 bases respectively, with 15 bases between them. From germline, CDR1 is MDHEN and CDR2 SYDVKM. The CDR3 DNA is TGTGCCAGCAGCACCGGGTCTTTAAGCTCTGGGGCCAACGTCCTGACTTTC. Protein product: CASSTGSLSSGANVLTF. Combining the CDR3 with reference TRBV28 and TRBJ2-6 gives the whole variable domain DVKVTQSSRYLVKRTGEKVFLECVQDMDHENMFWYRQDPGLGLRLIYFSYDVKMKEKGDIPEGYSVSREKKERFSLILESASTNQTSMYLCASSTGSLSSGANVLTFGAGSRLTVL.